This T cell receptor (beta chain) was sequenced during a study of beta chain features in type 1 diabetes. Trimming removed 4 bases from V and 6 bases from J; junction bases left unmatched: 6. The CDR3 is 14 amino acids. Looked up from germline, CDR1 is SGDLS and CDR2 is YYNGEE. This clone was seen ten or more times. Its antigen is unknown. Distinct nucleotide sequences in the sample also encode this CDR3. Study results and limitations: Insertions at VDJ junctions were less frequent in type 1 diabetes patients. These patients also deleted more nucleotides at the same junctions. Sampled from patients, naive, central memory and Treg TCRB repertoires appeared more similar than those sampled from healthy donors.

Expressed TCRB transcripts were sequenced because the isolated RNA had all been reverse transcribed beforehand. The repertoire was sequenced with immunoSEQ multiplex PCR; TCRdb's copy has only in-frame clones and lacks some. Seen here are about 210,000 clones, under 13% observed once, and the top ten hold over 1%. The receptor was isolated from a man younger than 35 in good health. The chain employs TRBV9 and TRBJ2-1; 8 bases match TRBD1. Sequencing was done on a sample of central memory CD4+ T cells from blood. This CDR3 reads CASSPWTGSNEQFF. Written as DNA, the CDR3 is TGTGCCAGCAGCCCCTGGACAGGGAGCAATGAGCAGTTCTTC.